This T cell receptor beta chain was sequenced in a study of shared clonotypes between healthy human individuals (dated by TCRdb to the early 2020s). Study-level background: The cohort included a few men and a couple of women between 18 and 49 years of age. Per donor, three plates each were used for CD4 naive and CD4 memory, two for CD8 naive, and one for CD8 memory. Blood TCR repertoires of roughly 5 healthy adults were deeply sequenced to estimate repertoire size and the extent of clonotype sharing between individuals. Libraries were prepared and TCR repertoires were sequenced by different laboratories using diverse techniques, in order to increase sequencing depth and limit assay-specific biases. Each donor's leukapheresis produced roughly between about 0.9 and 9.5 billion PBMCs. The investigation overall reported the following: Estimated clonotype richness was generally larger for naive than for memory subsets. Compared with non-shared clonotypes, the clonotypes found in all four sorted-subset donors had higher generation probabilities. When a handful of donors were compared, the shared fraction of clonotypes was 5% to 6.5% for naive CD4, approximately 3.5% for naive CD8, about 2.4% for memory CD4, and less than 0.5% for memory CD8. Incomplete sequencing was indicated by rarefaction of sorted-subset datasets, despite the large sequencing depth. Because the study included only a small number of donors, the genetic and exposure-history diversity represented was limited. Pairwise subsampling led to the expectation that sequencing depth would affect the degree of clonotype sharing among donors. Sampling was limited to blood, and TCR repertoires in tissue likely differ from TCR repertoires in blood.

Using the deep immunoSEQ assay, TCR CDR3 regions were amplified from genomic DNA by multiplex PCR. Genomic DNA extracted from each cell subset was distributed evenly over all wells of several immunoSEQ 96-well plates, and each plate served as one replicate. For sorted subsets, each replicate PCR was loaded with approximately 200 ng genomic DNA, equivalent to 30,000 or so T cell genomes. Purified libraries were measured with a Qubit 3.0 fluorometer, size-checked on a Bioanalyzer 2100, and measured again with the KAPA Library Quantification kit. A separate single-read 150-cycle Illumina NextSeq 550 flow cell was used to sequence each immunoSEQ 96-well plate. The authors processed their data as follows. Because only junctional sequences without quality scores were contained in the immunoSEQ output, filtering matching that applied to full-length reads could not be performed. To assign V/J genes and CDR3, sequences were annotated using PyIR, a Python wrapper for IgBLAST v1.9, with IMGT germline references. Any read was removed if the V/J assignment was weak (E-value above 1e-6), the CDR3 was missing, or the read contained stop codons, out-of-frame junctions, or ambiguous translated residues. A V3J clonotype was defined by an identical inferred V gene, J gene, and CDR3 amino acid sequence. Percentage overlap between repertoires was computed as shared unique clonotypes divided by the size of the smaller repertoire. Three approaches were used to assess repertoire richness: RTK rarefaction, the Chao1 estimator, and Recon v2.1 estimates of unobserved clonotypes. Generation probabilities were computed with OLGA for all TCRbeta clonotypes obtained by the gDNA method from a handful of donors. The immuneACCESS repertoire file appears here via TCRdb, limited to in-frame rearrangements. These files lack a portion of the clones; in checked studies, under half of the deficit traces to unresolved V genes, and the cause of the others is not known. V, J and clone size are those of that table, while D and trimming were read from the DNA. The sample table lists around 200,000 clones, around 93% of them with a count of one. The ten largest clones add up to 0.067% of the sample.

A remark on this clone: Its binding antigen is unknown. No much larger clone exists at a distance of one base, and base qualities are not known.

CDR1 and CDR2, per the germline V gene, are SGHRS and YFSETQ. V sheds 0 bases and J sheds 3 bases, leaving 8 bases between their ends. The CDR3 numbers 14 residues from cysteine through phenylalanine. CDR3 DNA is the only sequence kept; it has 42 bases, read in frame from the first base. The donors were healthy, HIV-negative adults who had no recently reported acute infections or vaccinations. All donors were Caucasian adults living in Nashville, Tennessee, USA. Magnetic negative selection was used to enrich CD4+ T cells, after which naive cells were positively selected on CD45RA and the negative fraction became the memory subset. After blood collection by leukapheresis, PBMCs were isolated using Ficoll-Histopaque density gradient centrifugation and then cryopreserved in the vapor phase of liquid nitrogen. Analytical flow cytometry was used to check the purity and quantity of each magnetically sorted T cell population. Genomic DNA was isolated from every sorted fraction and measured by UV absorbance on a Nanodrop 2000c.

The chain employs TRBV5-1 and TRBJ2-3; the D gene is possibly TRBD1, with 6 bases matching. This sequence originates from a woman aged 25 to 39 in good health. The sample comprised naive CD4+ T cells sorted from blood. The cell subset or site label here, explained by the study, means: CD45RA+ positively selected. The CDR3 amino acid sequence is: CASSLGQETDTQYF. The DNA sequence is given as TGCGCCAGCAGCTTGGGACAGGAGACAGATACGCAGTATTTT.